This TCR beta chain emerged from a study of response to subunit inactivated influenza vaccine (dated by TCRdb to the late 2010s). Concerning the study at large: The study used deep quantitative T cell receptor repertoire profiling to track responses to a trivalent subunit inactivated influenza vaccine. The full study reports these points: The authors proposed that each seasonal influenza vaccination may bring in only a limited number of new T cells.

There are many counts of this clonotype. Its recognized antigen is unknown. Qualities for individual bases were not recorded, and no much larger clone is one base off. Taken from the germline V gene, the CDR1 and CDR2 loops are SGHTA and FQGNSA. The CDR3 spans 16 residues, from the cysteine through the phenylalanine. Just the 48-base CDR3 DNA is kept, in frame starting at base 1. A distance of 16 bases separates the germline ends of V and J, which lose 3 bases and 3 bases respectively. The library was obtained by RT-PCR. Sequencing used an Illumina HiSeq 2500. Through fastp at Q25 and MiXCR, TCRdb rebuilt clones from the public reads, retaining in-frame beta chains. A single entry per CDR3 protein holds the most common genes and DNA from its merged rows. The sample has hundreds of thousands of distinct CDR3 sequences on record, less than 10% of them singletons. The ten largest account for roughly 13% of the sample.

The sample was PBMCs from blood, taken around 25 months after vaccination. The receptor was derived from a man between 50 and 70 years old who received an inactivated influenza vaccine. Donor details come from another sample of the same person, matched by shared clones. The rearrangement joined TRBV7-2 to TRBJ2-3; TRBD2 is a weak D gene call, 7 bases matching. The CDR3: CASSFLGGAETDTQYF. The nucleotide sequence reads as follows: TGTGCCAGCAGCTTTCTAGGGGGGGCCGAGACAGATACGCAGTATTTT.